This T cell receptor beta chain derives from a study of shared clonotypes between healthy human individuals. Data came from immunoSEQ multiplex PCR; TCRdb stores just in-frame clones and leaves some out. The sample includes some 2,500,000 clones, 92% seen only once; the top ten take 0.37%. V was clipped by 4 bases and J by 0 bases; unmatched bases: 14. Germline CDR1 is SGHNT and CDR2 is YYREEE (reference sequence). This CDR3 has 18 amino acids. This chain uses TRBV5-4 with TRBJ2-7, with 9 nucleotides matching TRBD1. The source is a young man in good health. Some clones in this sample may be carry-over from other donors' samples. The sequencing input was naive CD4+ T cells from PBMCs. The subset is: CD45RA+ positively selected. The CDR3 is CASSGGQGRGLGSYEQYF. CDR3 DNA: TGTGCCAGCAGCGGCGGACAGGGGAGGGGTTTGGGCTCCTACGAGCAGTACTTC.